This is a list of T cell receptor beta chains from one sample in a study of blood T cell repertoires in COVID-19. The table came from immunoSEQ multiplex PCR; TCRdb's copy has only in-frame clones and leaves some out. The repertoire holds 250,000 to 300,000 clones, with around 81% as singletons. The sequencing input was peripheral blood. Receptors originate from an older woman with active or convalescent COVID-19. Both conserved end residues are part of each CDR3. The D gene is left open where the match is weak. The size field is filled for only some rows; it gives once, few, many or a size class.

j_call v_call clone_size d_call cdr3_nt cdr3_aa
TRBJ2-5 TRBV11-2 . TRBD2 TGTGCCAGCAGCTTAAGTGGCGGGGGGCTGGAGACCCAGTACTTC CASSLSGGGLETQYF
TRBJ1-2 TRBV13 . TRBD1 TGTGCCAGCAGCTCGACGGACAGGGTTGGCGGCTACACCTTC CASSSTDRVGGYTF
TRBJ1-3 TRBV9 once TRBD1 TGTGCCAGCAGTAGACAGGGGTCAAACACCATATATTTT CASSRQGSNTIYF
TRBJ1-2 TRBV12-3/TRBV12-4 . . TGTGCCAGCAGCTCCGGGAGTACTTATGGCTACACCTTC CASSSGSTYGYTF
TRBJ1-1 TRBV23-1 . TRBD1 TGCGCCAGCAGTCAAGGGGACAGTGAAGCTTTCTTT CASSQGDSEAFF
TRBJ2-1 TRBV30 . TRBD2 TGTGCCTGGAGGCCTAGCGGGGGGCCCCACAATGAGCAGTTCTTC CAWRPSGGPHNEQFF
TRBJ2-3 TRBV6-6 once TRBD2 TGTGCCAGCAGTCACCAAGGCAGGGAGGGACCAGATACGCAGTATTTT CASSHQGREGPDTQYF
TRBJ2-1 TRBV9 . . TGTGCCAGCAGCGTAGAACATGGGGGCTCTTACAATGAGCAGTTCTTC CASSVEHGGSYNEQFF
TRBJ1-2 TRBV7-2 . TRBD1 TGTGCCAGCAGCCCGCGACAGGGTTTTAACTATGGCTACACCTTC CASSPRQGFNYGYTF
TRBJ2-3 TRBV7-8 once TRBD2 TGTGCCTCGCGGGGGGCTGGCACAGATACGCAGTATTTT CASRGAGTDTQYF
TRBJ1-1 TRBV6-2/TRBV6-3 . TRBD1 TGTGCCAGCAGTTACGTCTTCCCGGGACAGGGGTGGGGAGTGGACACTGAAGCTTTCTTT CASSYVFPGQGWGVDTEAFF
TRBJ1-1 TRBV27 . TRBD1 TGTGCCAGCAGTAGAGGGGGCTCAGCTTTCTTT CASSRGGSAFF
TRBJ1-5 TRBV18 . TRBD1 TGTGCCAGCTCACCGCGGACAGGGGCCGGGGTTAGCAATCAGCCCCAGCATTTT CASSPRTGAGVSNQPQHF
TRBJ2-2 TRBV5-4 . TRBD1 TGTGCCAGCAGCACGGGACAGGGGAACACCGGGGAGCTGTTTTTT CASSTGQGNTGELFF
TRBJ1-2 TRBV3-1/TRBV3-2 . . TGTGCCAGCAGCCAAGATTCCGAAGGACTTGGCTATGGCTACACCTTC CASSQDSEGLGYGYTF
TRBJ2-1 TRBV9 . TRBD1 TGTGCCAGCAGCGTAGCTGCTCGGGACAGGGGGGTAGGTGAGCAGTTCTTC CASSVAARDRGVGEQFF
TRBJ2-3 TRBV7-3 . . TGTGCCAGCAGCTTAGGGGGACTTCCCACAGATACGCAGTATTTT CASSLGGLPTDTQYF
TRBJ1-5 TRBV21-1 . . TGTGCCAGCAGCAAAGTTAGGGGGCGAGGCAATCAGCCCCAGCATTTT CASSKVRGRGNQPQHF
TRBJ1-1 TRBV7-9 . TRBD1 TGTGCCAGCACCGGGACAGAACCTGAAGCTTTCTTT CASTGTEPEAFF
TRBJ1-5 TRBV19 . . TGTGCCAGTAGTGTCAGGGAGGGTGGGAGCAATCAGCCCCAGCATTTT CASSVREGGSNQPQHF
TRBJ2-1 TRBV9 . TRBD1 TGTGCCAGCAGCGTACTACAGGGGAGTCTAGGTGAGCAGTTCTTC CASSVLQGSLGEQFF
TRBJ1-1 TRBV2 . . TGTGCCAGCAGAAAAGGGAGGGGCACTGAAGCTTTCTTT CASRKGRGTEAFF
TRBJ2-7 TRBV4-3 . TRBD1 TGCGCCAGCAGCCAAGATCTGGGACAGGAGATCTACGAGCAGTACTTC CASSQDLGQEIYEQYF
TRBJ2-6 TRBV27 . . TGTGCCAGCAGTTTCTACTCTGGGGCCAACGTCCTGACTTTC CASSFYSGANVLTF
TRBJ2-1 TRBV5-8 . . TGTGCCAGCATATGGGCAGGCCTAAGCTCCTACAATGAGCAGTTCTTC CASIWAGLSSYNEQFF
TRBJ2-2 TRBV2 . TRBD1 TGTGCCAGCAGTGGGAGGACAGGACCAACCGGGGAGCTGTTTTTT CASSGRTGPTGELFF
TRBJ1-5 TRBV27 few . TGTGCCAGCAGACAGACAGGTCTGGGTCAGCCCCAGCATTTT CASRQTGLGQPQHF
TRBJ1-1 TRBV5-6 . . TGTGCCAGCAGAACAGGGACTGAAGCTTTCTTT CASRTGTEAFF
TRBJ1-2 TRBV19 . . TGTGCCAGTAGTCTACAGGGAAACTATGGCTACACCTTC CASSLQGNYGYTF
TRBJ2-7 TRBV18 . TRBD1 TGTGCCAGCTCACCACCGACAGGACAGGGGACGGTGACTGACGAGCAGTACTTC CASSPPTGQGTVTDEQYF
TRBJ1-6 TRBV2 . TRBD1 TGTGCCAGCGGCGGTGTCAGGGGGGTTCCCTTTTATAATTCACCCCTCCACTTT CASGGVRGVPFYNSPLHF
TRBJ2-1 TRBV14 many TRBD2 TGTGCCAGCAGCCAAGATTCCTCCCGGGCGGGGGGCCCCTACAATGAGCAGTTCTTC CASSQDSSRAGGPYNEQFF
TRBJ1-2 TRBV19 few . TGTGCCAGTAGTATAGGACACGACAACTATGGCTACACCTTC CASSIGHDNYGYTF
TRBJ2-2 TRBV7-3 . TRBD2 TGTGCCAGCAGCTTAAGCGGGGGGACCTCGTTCGCGAACACCGGGGAGCTGTTTTTT CASSLSGGTSFANTGELFF
TRBJ2-7 TRBV2 . . TGTGCCAGCAGTGGGGGACAAAACTCCTACGAGCAGTACTTC CASSGGQNSYEQYF
TRBJ1-1 TRBV7-9 . . TGTGCCAGCAGGGGGCAGACGGCTTTCTTT CASRGQTAFF
TRBJ2-1 TRBV10-3 . . TGTGCCATCAGTGAGTTCACCTACAATGAGCAGTTCTTC CAISEFTYNEQFF
TRBJ2-1 TRBV6-1 . TRBD2 TGTGCCAGCAGTGGTAATAGCGGGGGGCTCTACAATGAGCAGTTCTTC CASSGNSGGLYNEQFF
TRBJ1-1 TRBV6-6 . . TGTGCCAGCAGTTACCCGGAGATGAACACTGAAGCTTTCTTT CASSYPEMNTEAFF
TRBJ1-5 TRBV6-4 . . TGTGCCAGCACTGTAATCCTGTTTTATAGCAATCAGCCCCAGCATTTT CASTVILFYSNQPQHF
TRBJ1-2 TRBV2 . . TGTGCCAGCCTATATACAGGGACTAGTGGCTACACCTTC CASLYTGTSGYTF
TRBJ1-2 TRBV14 . TRBD1 TGTGCCAGCAGCGGGACAGCCTATGGCTACACCTTC CASSGTAYGYTF
TRBJ2-5 TRBV5-1 . . TGCGCCAGCAGCTTGGGAGGCTTCCAAGAGACCCAGTACTTC CASSLGGFQETQYF
TRBJ2-5 TRBV7-2 once TRBD2 TGTGCCAGCAGCATCGGGGGGGCGACGACGGCAAAGACCCAGTACTTC CASSIGGATTAKTQYF